The 32 T cell receptor beta chains below come from one sample, sequenced in a study of blood T cell repertoires in COVID-19. The assay was immunoSEQ multiplex PCR, and TCRdb's table has in-frame clones only and misses some. The sample yields under 100,000 clones, about 83% seen once. Sequencing used peripheral blood. The source of these receptors is a woman aged 55-69 years with acute or convalescent COVID-19.

CDR3 region: CATSDGQGIGGYTF. CDR3 bases: TGTGCCACCAGTGATGGTCAGGGGATAGGTGGCTACACCTTC. The chain is built from TRBV24-1 and TRBJ1-2; possibly TRBD1 for D (6 bases). Trimming removed 3 bases at V and 7 bases at J, with 14 bases between. The CDR3 is 14 amino acids. The germline V gene encodes CDR1 KGHDR and CDR2 SFDVKD.

V gene TRBV21-1 combines with J gene TRBJ1-3; the table's D call TRBD1 went unverified against the DNA. TRBV21-1 is flagged as a pseudogene. This CDR3 comprises 18 residues. In DNA, the CDR3 is TGTGCCAGCCCACCCCTCAAGACACCTGGATTCTCTGGAAACACCATATATTTT. Translating it yields CASPPLKTPGFSGNTIYF.

This clone was seen a handful of times. The J gene is TRBJ1-5, the V gene TRBV19; D possibly corresponds to TRBD1 (5 bases). The germline V gene encodes CDR1 LNHDA and CDR2 SQIVND (reference sequence). With 3 bases removed from V and 1 base from J, the gap between germline ends came to 10 bases. CDR3 length: 15 residues. The CDR3 DNA sequence: TGTGCCAGTAGTATGCAGGGAACCAGCAATCAGCCCCAGCATTTT. This codes for CASSMQGTSNQPQHF.

The chain has TRBV7-6 and TRBJ1-1; D is perhaps TRBD1 (6 bases). Germline CDR1 and CDR2: SGHVS and FNYEAQ. Deletions cut 1 base from V and 5 bases from J, with 14 bases between. The CDR3 length is 15 residues. The chain's CDR3 is CASSLEGGRWTEAFF. Here the CDR3 DNA reads TGTGCCAGCAGCTTAGAAGGGGGACGGTGGACTGAAGCTTTCTTT.

Only one count was recorded for this clone. This sequence joins TRBV5-4 and TRBJ1-5, with a possible D match to TRBD1 (5 bases). V lost 2 bases and J lost 3, with 21 bases in between. The CDR3 is 18 amino acids. Germline CDR1 is SGHNT and CDR2 is YYREEE (reference sequence). This CDR3 reads CASSLSTSRASSNQPQHF. CDR3 bases: TGTGCCAGCAGCTTATCAACAAGCAGGGCGAGTTCCAATCAGCCCCAGCATTTT.

The V and J genes are TRBV6-5 and TRBJ1-5, with TRBD1 identical over 7 bases. CDR3 size: 13 residues. The junction had 6 bases not matched to a gene; V was cut back by 6 bases and J by 7 bases. CDR1 is MNHEY, CDR2 SVGAGI, per germline. The CDR3: CASRLTGEQPQHF. In DNA form, the CDR3 reads TGTGCCAGCAGATTAACAGGGGAACAGCCCCAGCATTTT.

The genes are TRBV3-1 (or the pseudogene TRBV3-2) and TRBJ2-7; a weak D match, TRBD1 (7 bases). This CDR3 has 15 residues. Per germline, CDR1 LGHDT and CDR2 YNNKEL (reference sequence). Trimming removed 6 bases at V and 0 bases at J, with 15 bases between. CDR3 nucleotides: TGTGCCAGCAGTAGACAGGGAGGTTCCTCCTACGAGCAGTACTTC. Its translation: CASSRQGGSSYEQYF.

The J gene is TRBJ2-7, the V gene TRBV15; 7 bases are shared with TRBD1. CDR1 is LNHNV, CDR2 YYDKDF, per germline (reference sequence). With V trimmed by 3 bases and J by 5 bases, 10 bases remained unmatched. The CDR3 loop spans 15 amino acids. The CDR3 region has the DNA TGTGCCACCAGCAGGGATGACAGGGATCAGCACGAGCAGTACTTC. This encodes CATSRDDRDQHEQYF.

This sequence joins TRBV29-1 and TRBJ2-3; tentatively, D is TRBD2 (5 bases). The CDR3 has 12 amino acids. CDR1 and CDR2 from the germline V gene are SQVTM and ANQGSEA. Trimming took off 0 bases at V and 5 bases at J, with 6 bases between the two ends. The CDR3 here is CSVEDREDTQYF. The CDR3, as DNA: TGCAGCGTTGAAGATCGGGAAGATACGCAGTATTTT.

This chain joins TRBV5-4 and TRBJ2-7; 11 nucleotides match TRBD1. Germline V gene sequence: CDR1 SGHNT, CDR2 YYREEE (reference sequence). The CDR3 extends over 15 amino acids. The J segment lost 1 base and the V segment lost 4 bases, leaving 4 bases of the junction unmatched. The CDR3 loop reads CASSTGQGVSYEQYF. CDR3 DNA sequence: TGTGCCAGCAGCACGGGACAGGGGGTTTCCTACGAGCAGTACTTC.

The J gene is TRBJ2-1, the V gene TRBV6-6; tentative D call: TRBD2 (6 bases). CDR1 is MNHNY and CDR2 is SVGAGI in the germline V gene (reference sequence). With 5 bases removed from V and 9 bases from J, the gap between germline ends came to 23 bases. CDR3 length: 16 amino acids. The CDR3 loop reads CASSGHPSEDRAEQFF. In nucleotides, the CDR3 is TGTGCCAGCAGTGGTCACCCTAGCGAAGACCGGGCTGAGCAGTTCTTC.

The genes are TRBV27 and TRBJ1-1; perhaps TRBD1 as D (5 bases). Germline CDR1 reads MNHEY; CDR2 reads SMNVEV (reference sequence). Trimming removed 7 bases at V and 1 base at J, with 13 bases between. The CDR3 runs to 14 residues. In DNA, the CDR3 is TGTGCCAGCATGTCTCAGACAGAGAACACTGAAGCTTTCTTT. This codes for CASMSQTENTEAFF.

V and J are TRBV19 and TRBJ2-5, with TRBD2 matching over 12 bases. CDR1 and CDR2 from the germline V gene are LNHDA and SQIVND (reference sequence). V was pared by 0 bases and J by 2 bases, with 19 bases of the junction left unmatched. This CDR3 spans 22 amino acids. CDR3 sequence reads: CASSIDLGGFGLAGGRQETQYF. The CDR3 nucleotides read TGTGCCAGTAGTATAGATCTGGGGGGATTCGGGCTAGCGGGAGGGCGGCAAGAGACCCAGTACTTC.

The chain carries TRBV3-1 (or the pseudogene TRBV3-2) and TRBJ2-3, with 8 bases that match TRBD2. CDR3 length: 16 amino acids. The germline V gene encodes CDR1 LGHDT and CDR2 YNNKEL (reference sequence). V lost 1 base, J lost 5 bases, and 8 bases stayed unmatched. CDR3 residues: CASSQVSGSQVDTQYF. CDR3 coding DNA: TGTGCCAGCAGCCAAGTAAGCGGGAGCCAGGTAGATACGCAGTATTTT.

The chain uses TRBV10-3 and TRBJ1-1; 7 nucleotides align to TRBD1. This CDR3 has 16 residues. The germline V gene encodes CDR1 ENHRY and CDR2 SYGVKD. V lost 4 bases and J lost 3; bases outside the gene matches: 11. The CDR3 bases are TGTGCCATCAGTGCAGGGACAGCTAGGAAGGACACTGAAGCTTTCTTT. Translation: CAISAGTARKDTEAFF.

The chain joins TRBV7-9 to TRBJ1-6, with 10 bases aligning to TRBD1. CDR3 size: 14 residues. Trimming cost V 6 bases and J 9 bases; bases outside gene matches: 5. Germline loops: CDR1 SEHNR, CDR2 FQNEAQ (reference sequence). CDR3 region: CASSTGTGVSPLHF. The CDR3 DNA sequence: TGTGCCAGCAGTACCGGGACAGGGGTTTCACCCCTCCACTTT.

This clone came up once. This chain links TRBV5-1 with TRBJ1-4, with D hard to call. Germline CDR1 and CDR2: SGHRS and YFSETQ. The CDR3 runs 14 residues. Trimming took off 3 bases at V and 4 bases at J, with 10 bases between the two ends. CDR3 bases: TGCGCCAGCAGCTATAGTCGGGATAATGAAAAACTGTTTTTT. Translation gives CASSYSRDNEKLFF.

The V call is TRBV19, the J call TRBJ1-2; TRBD1 aligns across 10 bases. Germline assignment: CDR1 LNHDA and CDR2 SQIVND (reference sequence). The CDR3 runs to 16 residues. After removal of 3 bases from V and 7 bases from J, the junction contained 11 bases not matched to a gene. The CDR3 DNA reads TGTGCCAGTAGTATCAATAGCCCCGGGACAGGGGTTGGCTACACCTTC. Translation gives CASSINSPGTGVGYTF.

This chain connects TRBV12-3 or TRBV12-4 to TRBJ1-1; TRBD1 might be the D (6 bases). CDR3 length: 13 amino acids. The V end was cut by 2 bases, the J end by 10 bases, with 14 bases between. For the CDR3, the DNA is TGTGCCAGCAGTTTAACGGCAGGGGTGGGAGCTTTCTTT. Translated, it gives CASSLTAGVGAFF.

The gene calls are TRBV19 and TRBJ1-3; D unclear. The CDR3 consists of 14 residues. V was clipped by 1 base and J by 4 bases, with 8 bases between them. Germline CDR1 LNHDA, CDR2 SQIVND (reference sequence). CDR3 residues: CASSIGGFGNTIYF. The CDR3, as DNA: TGTGCCAGTAGTATAGGAGGCTTCGGAAACACCATATATTTT.

The chain is built from TRBV5-6 and TRBJ2-7, with 10 bases identical to TRBD1. The ends lost 5 bases at V and 3 bases at J; junction bases unmatched: 8. Germline-derived CDR1 and CDR2 are SGHDT and YYEEEE. The length of the CDR3 is 15 residues. CDR3 in amino acids: CASSYTGTGDYEQYF. Here the CDR3 DNA reads TGTGCCAGCAGTTATACCGGGACAGGGGACTACGAGCAGTACTTC.

This rearrangement joins TRBV6-4 to TRBJ2-2; D is possibly TRBD2 (6 bases). CDR1 and CDR2 (germline): MRHNA, SNTAGT. This CDR3 region has 14 residues. Trimming left V 3 bases short and J 4 bases short, with 9 bases between. The CDR3 loop is CASSDQGGTGELFF. The CDR3 DNA reads as TGTGCCAGCAGTGATCAGGGAGGCACCGGGGAGCTGTTTTTT.

This rearrangement joins TRBV6-5 to TRBJ2-3; TRBD1 agrees at 7 bases. Germline CDR1 MNHEY, CDR2 SVGAGI. The CDR3 extends over 14 amino acids. With V trimmed by 6 bases and J by 2 bases, 5 bases remained unmatched. The CDR3 DNA sequence: TGTGCCAGCAGGAGACAGGGAGTCACAGATACGCAGTATTTT. Its translation is CASRRQGVTDTQYF.

In this sample, this clone turned up a few times. The chain is built from TRBV2 and TRBJ2-6, with a tentative D call TRBD1 (6 bases). Trimming took off 4 bases at V and 13 bases at J, with 14 bases between the two ends. The CDR3 totals 13 residues. Germline V gene data show CDR1 as SNHLY and CDR2 as FYNNEI. The CDR3 bases are TGTGCCAGCAGTGCGGGGCAGGGGACGGTCCTGACTTTC. Amino acids: CASSAGQGTVLTF.

The chain has TRBV2 and TRBJ1-4, with TRBD1 matching over 10 bases. The J segment lost 5 bases and the V segment lost 6 bases, leaving 15 bases of the junction unmatched. Per germline, CDR1 SNHLY and CDR2 FYNNEI. The CDR3 runs to 18 residues. Here the CDR3 reads CASRLSGQGNSGNEKLFF. The CDR3 DNA reads as TGTGCCAGCAGGCTATCGGGACAGGGGAATTCAGGCAATGAAAAACTGTTTTTT.

This clone was recorded only once. This chain links TRBV5-8 with TRBJ2-7; D perhaps matches TRBD1 (6 bases). CDR1 SGHTS and CDR2 YDEGEE come from the germline V gene. The CDR3 consists of 17 residues. V was pared by 4 bases and J by 5 bases, with 25 bases between. CDR3 sequence: CASSQTSDSSPRDEQYF. DNA of the CDR3: TGTGCCAGCAGCCAGACCTCGGACAGCTCCCCTCGGGACGAGCAGTACTTC.

Only one count was recorded for this clone. The V gene is TRBV10-3, the J gene TRBJ1-2; D is ambiguous. Germline CDR1 is ENHRY and CDR2 is SYGVKD. CDR3 length: 12 amino acids. V was pared by 11 bases and J by 5 bases, with 15 bases between. The CDR3 loop reads CAAKQEAYGYTF. The CDR3 DNA is TGTGCCGCAAAGCAGGAGGCTTATGGCTACACCTTC.

The genes are TRBV7-2 and TRBJ2-5; 8 positions match TRBD1. Per germline, CDR1 SGHTA and CDR2 FQGNSA. The CDR3 length is 15 residues. J lost 1 base, V lost 1 base, and 2 bases had no gene match. CDR3 coding DNA: TGTGCCAGCAGCTTAGTGGACAGGGCCCAAGAGACCCAGTACTTC. Protein: CASSLVDRAQETQYF.

J is TRBJ2-3 and V is TRBV11-3, with TRBD2 matching over 12 bases. CDR1 is SGHNT, CDR2 YENEEA, per germline. V shed 4 bases and J 8 bases; nucleotides not matched to a gene: 10. The length of the CDR3 is 16 residues. The CDR3 DNA reads TGTGCCAGCAGCTATCCACTAGCGGGAGGTTATGGTACGCAGTATTTT. It yields the protein CASSYPLAGGYGTQYF.

The chain couples TRBV7-9 to TRBJ1-1, with 10 bases aligning to TRBD1. V was pared by 5 bases and J by 10 bases, with 16 bases of the junction left unmatched. Germline assignment: CDR1 SEHNR and CDR2 FQNEAQ (reference sequence). The CDR3 spans 16 residues. The CDR3 spells CASSAGGTGALVVAFF. The CDR3 DNA is TGTGCCAGCAGCGCCGGGGGGACAGGGGCTTTAGTCGTAGCTTTCTTT.

The chain is built from TRBV6-5 and TRBJ1-6; D ambiguous. CDR3 length: 16 residues. Germline CDR1 MNHEY, CDR2 SVGAGI. The V and J ends lost 0 bases and 8 bases respectively, with 14 bases between them. CDR3 residues: CASSYSTHVRDSPLHF. The CDR3 DNA follows: TGTGCCAGCAGTTACTCGACGCACGTGCGGGATTCACCCCTCCACTTT.

V gene TRBV7-2 combines with J gene TRBJ1-4, with D unclear. CDR1 is SGHTA and CDR2 is FQGNSA in the germline V gene. The CDR3 contains 16 residues. The V end was cut by 3 bases, the J end by 4 bases, with 15 bases between. The CDR3 coding sequence is TGTGCCAGCAGCTTCAGTGCGGGCACGAGTAATGAAAAACTGTTTTTT. This translates into CASSFSAGTSNEKLFF.